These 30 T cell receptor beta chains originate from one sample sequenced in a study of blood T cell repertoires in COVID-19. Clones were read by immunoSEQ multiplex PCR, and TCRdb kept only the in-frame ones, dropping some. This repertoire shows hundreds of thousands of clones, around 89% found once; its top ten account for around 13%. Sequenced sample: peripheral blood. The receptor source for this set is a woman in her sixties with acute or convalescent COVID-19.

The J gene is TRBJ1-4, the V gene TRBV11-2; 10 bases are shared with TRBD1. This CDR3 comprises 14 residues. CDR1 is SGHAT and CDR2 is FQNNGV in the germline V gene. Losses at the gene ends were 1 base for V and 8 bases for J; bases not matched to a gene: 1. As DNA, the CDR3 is TGTGCCAGCAGCTTAGGGACAGGGGGAGAAAAACTGTTTTTT. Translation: CASSLGTGGEKLFF.

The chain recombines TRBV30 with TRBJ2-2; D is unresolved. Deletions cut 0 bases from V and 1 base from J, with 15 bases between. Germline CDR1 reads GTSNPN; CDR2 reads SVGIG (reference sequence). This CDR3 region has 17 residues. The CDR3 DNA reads TGTGCCTGGAGTGTGAGAATATCGGGTTTGAACACCGGGGAGCTGTTTTTT. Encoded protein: CAWSVRISGLNTGELFF.

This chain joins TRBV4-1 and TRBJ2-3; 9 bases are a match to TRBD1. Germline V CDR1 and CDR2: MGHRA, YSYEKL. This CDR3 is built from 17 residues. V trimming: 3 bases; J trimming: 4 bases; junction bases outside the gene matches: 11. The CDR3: CASSHSAGTGLADTQYF. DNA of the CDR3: TGCGCCAGCAGCCATTCGGCCGGGACAGGGTTGGCAGATACGCAGTATTTT.

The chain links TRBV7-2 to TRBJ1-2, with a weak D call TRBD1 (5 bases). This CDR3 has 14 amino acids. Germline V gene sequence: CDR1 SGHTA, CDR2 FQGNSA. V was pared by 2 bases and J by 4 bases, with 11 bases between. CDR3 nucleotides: TGTGCCAGCAGCTTATTACAGGTTATCTATGGCTACACCTTC. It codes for CASSLLQVIYGYTF.

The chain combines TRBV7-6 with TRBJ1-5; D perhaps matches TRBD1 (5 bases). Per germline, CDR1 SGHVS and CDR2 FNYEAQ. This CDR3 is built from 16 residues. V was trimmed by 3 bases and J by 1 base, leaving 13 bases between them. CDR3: CASSLIQGLSNQPQHF. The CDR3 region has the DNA TGTGCCAGCAGCTTGATTCAGGGCTTGAGCAATCAGCCCCAGCATTTT.

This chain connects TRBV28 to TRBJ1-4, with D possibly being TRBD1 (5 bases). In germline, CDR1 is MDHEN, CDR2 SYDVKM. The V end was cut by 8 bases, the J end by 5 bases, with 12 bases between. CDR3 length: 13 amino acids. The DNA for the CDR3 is TGTGCCAGCCTAGGACACCCCAATGAAAAACTGTTTTTT. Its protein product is CASLGHPNEKLFF.

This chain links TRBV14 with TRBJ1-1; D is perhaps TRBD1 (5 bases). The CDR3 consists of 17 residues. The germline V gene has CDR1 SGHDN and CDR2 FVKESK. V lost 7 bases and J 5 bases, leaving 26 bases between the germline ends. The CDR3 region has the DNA TGTGCCAGCAATTTCTTTAGGACAACAGGATTTGGGACTGAAGCTTTCTTT. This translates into CASNFFRTTGFGTEAFF.

The CDR3, as DNA: TGTGCCATCCTCGCGGCAGCGGAAAAGCAGTTCTTC. Its protein product is CAILAAAEKQFF. The gene calls are TRBV10-3 and TRBJ2-1, with D possibly being TRBD2 (5 bases). Germline lookup yields CDR1 ENHRY and CDR2 SYGVKD. The V and J ends lost 8 bases and 11 bases respectively, with 16 bases between them. The CDR3 loop spans 12 amino acids.

The CDR3 region has the DNA TGTGCCAGCAGCCCGGCCGGGACAGGGAACAATGAGCAGTTCTTC. Its protein is CASSPAGTGNNEQFF. This rearrangement joins TRBV7-9 to TRBJ2-1; 9 nucleotides agree with TRBD1. Germline CDR1 SEHNR, CDR2 FQNEAQ (reference sequence). The CDR3 is 15 residues long. J lost 5 bases, V lost 5 bases, and 7 bases had no gene match.

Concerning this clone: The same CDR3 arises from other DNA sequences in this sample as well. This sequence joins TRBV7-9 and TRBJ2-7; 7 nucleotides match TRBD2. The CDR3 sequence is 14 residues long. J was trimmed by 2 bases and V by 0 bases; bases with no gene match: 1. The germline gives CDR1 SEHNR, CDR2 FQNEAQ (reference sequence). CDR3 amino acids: CASSLAAGAYEQYF. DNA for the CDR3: TGTGCCAGCAGCTTAGCGGCGGGGGCCTACGAGCAGTACTTC.

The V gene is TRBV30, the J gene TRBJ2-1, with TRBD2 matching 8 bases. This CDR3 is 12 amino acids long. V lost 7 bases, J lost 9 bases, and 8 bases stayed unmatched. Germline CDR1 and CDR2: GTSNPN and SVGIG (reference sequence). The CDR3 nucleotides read TGTGCCTTAAGCGGGAGCCATAGTGAGCAGTTCTTC. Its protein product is CALSGSHSEQFF.

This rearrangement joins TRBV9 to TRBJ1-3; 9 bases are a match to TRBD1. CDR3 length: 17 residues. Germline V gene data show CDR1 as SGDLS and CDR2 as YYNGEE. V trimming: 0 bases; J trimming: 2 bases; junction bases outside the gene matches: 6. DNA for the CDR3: TGTGCCAGCAGCGTAGGGGTGGGACAGGGAACTGGAAACACCATATATTTT. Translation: CASSVGVGQGTGNTIYF. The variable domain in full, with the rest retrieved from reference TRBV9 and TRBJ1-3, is DSGVTQTPKHLITATGQRVTLRCSPRSGDLSVYWYQQSLDQGLQFLIQYYNGEERAKGNILERFSAQQFPDLHSELNLSSLELGDSALYFCASSVGVGQGTGNTIYFGEGSWLTVV.

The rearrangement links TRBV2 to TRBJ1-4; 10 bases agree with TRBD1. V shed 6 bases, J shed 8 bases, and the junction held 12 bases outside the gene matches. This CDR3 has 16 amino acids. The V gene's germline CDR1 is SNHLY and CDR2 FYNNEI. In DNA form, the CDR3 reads TGTGCCAGCAGGGAACGGGGGGGACAGGGGAGCGAAAAACTGTTTTTT. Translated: CASRERGGQGSEKLFF.

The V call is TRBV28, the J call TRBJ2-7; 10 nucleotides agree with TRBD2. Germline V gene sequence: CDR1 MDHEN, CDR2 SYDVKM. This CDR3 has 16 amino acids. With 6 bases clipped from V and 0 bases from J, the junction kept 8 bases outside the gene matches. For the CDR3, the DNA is TGTGCCAGCAGCAGAGCGGGAGGGTCCCTCTCCTACGAGCAGTACTTC. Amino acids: CASSRAGGSLSYEQYF. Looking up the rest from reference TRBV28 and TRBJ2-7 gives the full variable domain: DVKVTQSSRYLVKRTGEKVFLECVQDMDHENMFWYRQDPGLGLRLIYFSYDVKMKEKGDIPEGYSVSREKKERFSLILESASTNQTSMYLCASSRAGGSLSYEQYFGPGTRLTVT.

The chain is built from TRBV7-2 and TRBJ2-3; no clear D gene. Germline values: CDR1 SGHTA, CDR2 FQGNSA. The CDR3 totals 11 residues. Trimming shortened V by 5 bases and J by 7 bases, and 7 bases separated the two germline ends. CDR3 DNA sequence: TGTGCCAGCAGCGTGACTTATACGCAGTATTTT. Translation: CASSVTYTQYF. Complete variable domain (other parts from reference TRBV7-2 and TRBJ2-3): GAGVSQSPSNKVTEKGKDVELRCDPISGHTALYWYRQSLGQGLEFLIYFQGNSAPDKSGLPSDRFSAERTGGSVSTLTIQRTQQEDSAVYLCASSVTYTQYFGPGTRLTVL.

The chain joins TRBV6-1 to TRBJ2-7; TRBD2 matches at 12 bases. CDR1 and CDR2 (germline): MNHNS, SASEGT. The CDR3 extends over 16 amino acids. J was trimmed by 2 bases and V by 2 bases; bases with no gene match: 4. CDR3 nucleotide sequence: TGTGCCAGCAGTGAAACTAGCGGGAGGAACCCCTACGAGCAGTACTTC. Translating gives CASSETSGRNPYEQYF.

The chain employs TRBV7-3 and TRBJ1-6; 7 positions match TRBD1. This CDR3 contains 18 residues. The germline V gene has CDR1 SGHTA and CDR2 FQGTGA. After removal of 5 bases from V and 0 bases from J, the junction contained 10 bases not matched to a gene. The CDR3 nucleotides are TGTGCCAGCAGCACCCCTGGACAGGTTAGCTCCTATAATTCACCCCTCCACTTT. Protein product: CASSTPGQVSSYNSPLHF.

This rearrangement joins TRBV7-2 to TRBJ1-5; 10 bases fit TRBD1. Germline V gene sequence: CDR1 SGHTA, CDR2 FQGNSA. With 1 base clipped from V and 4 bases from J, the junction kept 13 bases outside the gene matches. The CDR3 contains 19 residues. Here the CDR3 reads CASSLGSGTGALRNQPQHF. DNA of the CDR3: TGTGCCAGCAGCTTAGGATCCGGGACAGGGGCTTTGCGGAATCAGCCCCAGCATTTT.

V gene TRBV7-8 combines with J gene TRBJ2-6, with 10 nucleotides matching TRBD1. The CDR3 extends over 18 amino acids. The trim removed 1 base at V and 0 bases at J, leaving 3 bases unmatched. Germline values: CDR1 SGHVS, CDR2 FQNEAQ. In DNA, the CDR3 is TGTGCCAGCAGCTTAGATGGGACAGGGGCCTCTGGGGCCAACGTCCTGACTTTC. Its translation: CASSLDGTGASGANVLTF.

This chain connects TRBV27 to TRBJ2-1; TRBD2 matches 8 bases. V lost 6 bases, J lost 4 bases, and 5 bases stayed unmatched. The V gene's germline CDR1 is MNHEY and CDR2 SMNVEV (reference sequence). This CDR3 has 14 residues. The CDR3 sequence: CASRGLEGYNEQFF. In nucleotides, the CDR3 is TGTGCCAGCAGGGGACTAGAAGGTTACAATGAGCAGTTCTTC.

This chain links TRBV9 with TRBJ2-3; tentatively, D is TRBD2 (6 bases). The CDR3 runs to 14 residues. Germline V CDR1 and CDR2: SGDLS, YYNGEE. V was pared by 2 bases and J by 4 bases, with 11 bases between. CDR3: CASSVGGPADTQYF. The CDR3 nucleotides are TGTGCCAGCAGCGTCGGGGGACCAGCAGATACGCAGTATTTT.

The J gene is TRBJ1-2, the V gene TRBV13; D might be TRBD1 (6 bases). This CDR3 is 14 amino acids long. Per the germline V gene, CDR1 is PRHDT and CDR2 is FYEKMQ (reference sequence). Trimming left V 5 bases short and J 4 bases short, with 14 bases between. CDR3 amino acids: CASSTLQGGYGYTF. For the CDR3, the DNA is TGTGCCAGCAGCACCCTACAGGGTGGCTATGGCTACACCTTC.

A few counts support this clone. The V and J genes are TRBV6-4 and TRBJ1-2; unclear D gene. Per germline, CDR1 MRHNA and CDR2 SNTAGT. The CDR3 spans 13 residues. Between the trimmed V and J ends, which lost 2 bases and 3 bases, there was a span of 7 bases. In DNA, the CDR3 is TGTGCCAGCAGTGACGGGCCTGACTATGGCTACACCTTC. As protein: CASSDGPDYGYTF.

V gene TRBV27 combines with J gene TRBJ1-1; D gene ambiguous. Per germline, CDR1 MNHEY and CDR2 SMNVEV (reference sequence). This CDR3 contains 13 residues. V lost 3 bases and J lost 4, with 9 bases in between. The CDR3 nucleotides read TGTGCCAGCAGTTTGGAGGCGGGCACTGAAGCTTTCTTT. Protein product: CASSLEAGTEAFF.

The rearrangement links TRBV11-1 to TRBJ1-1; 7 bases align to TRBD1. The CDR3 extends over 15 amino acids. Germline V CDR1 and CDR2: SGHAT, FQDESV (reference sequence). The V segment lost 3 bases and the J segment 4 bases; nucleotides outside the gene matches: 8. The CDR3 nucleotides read TGTGCCAGCAGCTTCCTTACAGGGGTAGGCACTGAAGCTTTCTTT. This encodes CASSFLTGVGTEAFF.

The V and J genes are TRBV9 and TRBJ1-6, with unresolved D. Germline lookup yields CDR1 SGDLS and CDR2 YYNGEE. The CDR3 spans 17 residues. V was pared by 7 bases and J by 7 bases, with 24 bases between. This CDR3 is CASPGGCENRENSPLHF. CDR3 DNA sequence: TGTGCCAGCCCAGGCGGGTGCGAGAACAGAGAAAATTCACCCCTCCACTTT.

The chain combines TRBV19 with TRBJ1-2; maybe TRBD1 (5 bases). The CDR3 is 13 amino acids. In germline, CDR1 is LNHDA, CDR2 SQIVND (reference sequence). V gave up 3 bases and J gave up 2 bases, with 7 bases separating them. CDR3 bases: TGTGCCAGTAGTATTGGGGGGAACTATGGCTACACCTTC. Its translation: CASSIGGNYGYTF.

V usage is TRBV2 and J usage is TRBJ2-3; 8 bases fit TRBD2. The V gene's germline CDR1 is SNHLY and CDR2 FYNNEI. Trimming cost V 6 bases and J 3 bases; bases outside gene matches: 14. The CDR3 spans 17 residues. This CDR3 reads CASSRSSGRVRTDTQYF. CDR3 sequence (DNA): TGTGCCAGCAGCAGATCGAGCGGGAGAGTTAGGACAGATACGCAGTATTTT.

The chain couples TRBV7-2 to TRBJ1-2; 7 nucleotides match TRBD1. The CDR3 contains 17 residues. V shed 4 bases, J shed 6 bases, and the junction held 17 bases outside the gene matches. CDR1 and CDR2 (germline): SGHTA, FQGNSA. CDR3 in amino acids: CASSSPRQGLGPDGYTF. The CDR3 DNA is TGTGCCAGCAGCTCCCCCCGACAGGGACTAGGCCCCGATGGCTACACCTTC.

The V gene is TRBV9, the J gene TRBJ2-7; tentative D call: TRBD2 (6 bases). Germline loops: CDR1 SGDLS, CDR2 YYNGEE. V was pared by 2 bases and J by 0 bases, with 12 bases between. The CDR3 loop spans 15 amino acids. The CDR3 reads CASSVQEGISYEQYF. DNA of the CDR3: TGTGCCAGCAGCGTTCAGGAGGGTATCTCCTACGAGCAGTACTTC.